This T cell receptor (beta chain) appears in the sequencing data of a study of cytomegalovirus exposure and HLA in healthy donors. Primers for the PCR totalled 60 Vbeta and 13 Jbeta. The table came from immunoSEQ multiplex PCR; TCRdb's copy has only in-frame clones and leaves some out. The sample records approximately 170,000 clones, about 84% being singletons. CDR3 size: 15 residues. The germline V gene encodes CDR1 MDHEN and CDR2 SYDVKM. V lost 8 bases, J lost 3 bases, and 17 bases lay in between. The sample comprised PBMCs. This TCR came from a man in his fifties or sixties in good health and CMV-seropositive. The chain joins TRBV28 to TRBJ1-5, with D uncertain. CDR3: CASETPRGYNQPQHF. For the CDR3, the DNA is TGTGCCAGCGAGACACCCCGGGGTTACAATCAGCCCCAGCATTTT. The entire variable domain, with the rest obtained from reference TRBV28 and TRBJ1-5, is as follows: DVKVTQSSRYLVKRTGEKVFLECVQDMDHENMFWYRQDPGLGLRLIYFSYDVKMKEKGDIPEGYSVSREKKERFSLILESASTNQTSMYLCASETPRGYNQPQHFGDGTRLSIL.